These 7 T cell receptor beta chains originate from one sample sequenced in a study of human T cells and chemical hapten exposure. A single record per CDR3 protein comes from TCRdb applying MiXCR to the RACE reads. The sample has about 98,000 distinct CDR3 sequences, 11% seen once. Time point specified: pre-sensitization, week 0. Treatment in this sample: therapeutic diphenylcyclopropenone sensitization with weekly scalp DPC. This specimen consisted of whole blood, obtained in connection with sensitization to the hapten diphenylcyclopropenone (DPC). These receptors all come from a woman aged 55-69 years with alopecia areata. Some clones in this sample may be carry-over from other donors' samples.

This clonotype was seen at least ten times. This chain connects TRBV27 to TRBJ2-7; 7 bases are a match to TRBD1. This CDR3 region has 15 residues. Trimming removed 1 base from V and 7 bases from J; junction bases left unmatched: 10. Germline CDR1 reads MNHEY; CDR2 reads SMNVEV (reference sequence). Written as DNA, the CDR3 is TGTGCCAGCAGTTTATTGGGCAGGGGGACGGTTGAGCAGTACTTC. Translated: CASSLLGRGTVEQYF.

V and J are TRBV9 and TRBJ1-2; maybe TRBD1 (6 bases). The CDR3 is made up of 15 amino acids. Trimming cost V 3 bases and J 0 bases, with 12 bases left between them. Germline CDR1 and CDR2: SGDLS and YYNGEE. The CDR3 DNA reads TGTGCCAGCAGCGCGACAGGAGATTCTAACTATGGCTACACCTTC. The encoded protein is CASSATGDSNYGYTF.

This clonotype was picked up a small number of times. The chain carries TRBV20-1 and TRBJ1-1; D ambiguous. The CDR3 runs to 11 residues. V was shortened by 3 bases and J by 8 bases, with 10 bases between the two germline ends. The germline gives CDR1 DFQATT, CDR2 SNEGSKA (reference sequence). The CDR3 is CSASRPLEAFF. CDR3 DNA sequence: TGCAGTGCTAGTCGCCCACTGGAAGCTTTCTTT.

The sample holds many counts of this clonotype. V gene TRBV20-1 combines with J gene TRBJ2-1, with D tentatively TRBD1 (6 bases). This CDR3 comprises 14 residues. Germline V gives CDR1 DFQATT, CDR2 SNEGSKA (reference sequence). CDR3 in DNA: TGCAGCAGTGCTGGTGGGGGCCCCTACAATGAGCAGTTCTTC. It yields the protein CSSAGGGPYNEQFF.

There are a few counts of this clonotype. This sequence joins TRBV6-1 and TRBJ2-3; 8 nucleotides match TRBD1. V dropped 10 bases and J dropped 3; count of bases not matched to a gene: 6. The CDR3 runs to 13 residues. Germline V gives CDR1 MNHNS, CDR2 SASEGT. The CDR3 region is CATTRQGTDTQYF. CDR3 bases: TGTGCCACCACTCGACAGGGGACAGATACGCAGTATTTT.

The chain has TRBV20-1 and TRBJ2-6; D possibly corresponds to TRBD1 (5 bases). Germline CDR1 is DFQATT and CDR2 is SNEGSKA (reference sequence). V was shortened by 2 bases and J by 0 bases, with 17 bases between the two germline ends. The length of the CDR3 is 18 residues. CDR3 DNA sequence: TGCAGTGCTAGACTTCAGGGCCTACGAAACTCTGGGGCCAACGTCCTGACTTTC. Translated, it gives CSARLQGLRNSGANVLTF.

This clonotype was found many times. CDR3 in DNA: TGCAGCGCCCTAGCGGGCGTGGGCGGGGGGCCTTCCTACAATGAGCAGTTCTTC. Translated, it gives CSALAGVGGGPSYNEQFF. The chain carries TRBV29-1 and TRBJ2-1; 8 nucleotides agree with TRBD2. The CDR3 spans 18 residues. Trimming cost V 7 bases and J 1 base; bases outside gene matches: 18. CDR1 is SQVTM, CDR2 ANQGSEA, per germline.